What follows are 28 T cell receptor beta chains derived from one specimen sequenced in a study of T cell responses to AZD1222 COVID-19 vaccine. Libraries were prepared by immunoSEQ multiplex PCR; TCRdb keeps only in-frame clonotypes and omits some of them. The repertoire holds more than 110,000 clones, with around 93% as singletons. This sample comprised peripheral blood, obtained 28 days after the second AZD1222 dose. These receptors were collected from an adult who received the AZD1222 COVID-19 vaccine.

This clone was detected only once. The chain is built from TRBV13 and TRBJ1-1; TRBD1 matches at 7 bases. The CDR3 has 13 amino acids. The junction had 4 bases not matched to a gene; V was cut back by 5 bases and J by 4 bases. Germline V CDR1 and CDR2: PRHDT, FYEKMQ (reference sequence). The CDR3 reads CASSQGQPTEAFF. The CDR3 DNA is TGTGCCAGCAGCCAGGGACAGCCCACTGAAGCTTTCTTT.

The chain carries TRBV7-7 and TRBJ2-1; TRBD1 aligns across 8 bases. The germline V gene has CDR1 SSHAT and CDR2 FNYEAQ (reference sequence). The junction had 3 bases not matched to a gene; V was cut back by 5 bases and J by 6 bases. The CDR3 is made up of 13 amino acids. The CDR3: CASSLGQGNEQFF. The CDR3 DNA reads TGTGCCAGCAGCCTCGGACAGGGCAATGAGCAGTTCTTC.

The chain joins TRBV14 to TRBJ1-1; D is unclear. The CDR3 is 13 amino acids. Trimming took 2 bases from V and 0 from J, leaving 4 bases between them. Looked up from germline, CDR1 is SGHDN and CDR2 is FVKESK. CDR3 in DNA: TGTGCCAGCAGCCAACTAATGAACACTGAAGCTTTCTTT. Translated: CASSQLMNTEAFF.

V is TRBV6-6 and J is TRBJ2-7; D may be TRBD2 (6 bases). The CDR3 loop spans 11 amino acids. Germline loops: CDR1 MNHNY, CDR2 SVGAGI (reference sequence). V was cut by 8 bases and J by 3 bases, with 8 bases left in between. The CDR3 DNA is TGTGCCAGCTGGAGGGACTACGAGCAGTACTTC. Translating it yields CASWRDYEQYF.

In this sample, this clone turned up a few times. The chain combines TRBV19 with TRBJ1-2; 7 nucleotides agree with TRBD1. The germline CDR1 and CDR2 sequences are LNHDA and SQIVND (reference sequence). The CDR3 spans 16 residues. The junction had 14 bases not matched to a gene; V was cut back by 3 bases and J by 7 bases. CDR3 coding DNA: TGTGCCAGTAGTATTCCCGCGGCAGGGGGAGTTGTTGGCTACACCTTC. Translating it yields CASSIPAAGGVVGYTF.

The chain combines TRBV15 with TRBJ2-3, with unresolved D. The CDR3 spans 12 residues. V lost 8 bases to trimming and J lost 1 base, with 7 bases between them. Germline values: CDR1 LNHNV, CDR2 YYDKDF (reference sequence). The CDR3 loop reads CATARGTDTQYF. Here the CDR3 DNA reads TGTGCCACCGCCCGAGGCACAGATACGCAGTATTTT.

V usage is TRBV9 and J usage is TRBJ2-3; D unresolved. The CDR3 totals 15 residues. Germline CDR1 SGDLS, CDR2 YYNGEE. V lost 5 bases, J lost 6 bases, and 19 bases lay in between. The CDR3 loop reads CASSETGHEVDTQYF. The CDR3 nucleotides are TGTGCCAGCAGTGAAACGGGCCACGAGGTGGATACGCAGTATTTT.

In DNA form, the CDR3 reads TGTGCCAGCCCACCAGCGGGTCTCACAGATACGCAGTATTTT. This sequence encodes CASPPAGLTDTQYF. The chain combines TRBV28 with TRBJ2-3; D is possibly TRBD2 (6 bases). Germline lookup yields CDR1 MDHEN and CDR2 SYDVKM. Deletions cut 8 bases from V and 2 bases from J, with 14 bases between. The CDR3 runs 14 residues.

The chain recombines TRBV29-1 with TRBJ1-4; 11 bases match TRBD1. The CDR3 length is 14 residues. Germline V lookup: CDR1 SQVTM, CDR2 ANQGSEA. Trimming at V came to 6 bases and at J to 12 bases, leaving 12 bases not matched to a gene. The CDR3 nucleotides are TGCAGCGTCCTGGCCCGGACAGGGGGCTGGGAACTGTTTTTT. Translating it yields CSVLARTGGWELFF.

This sequence joins TRBV10-2 and TRBJ1-4; weak D call: TRBD1 (5 bases). The CDR3 contains 16 residues. Germline-derived CDR1 and CDR2 are WSHSY and SAAADI. V was pared by 8 bases and J by 0 bases, with 16 bases between. This CDR3 is CASLDSSYATNEKLFF. The CDR3 coding sequence is TGCGCCAGCTTAGACAGCTCATATGCAACTAATGAAAAACTGTTTTTT.

This clone was picked up one time. The genes are TRBV10-1 and TRBJ2-2; the D gene could be TRBD1 or TRBD2 (6 bases each). V gave up 8 bases and J gave up 7 bases, with 17 bases separating them. Germline values: CDR1 WNHNN, CDR2 SYGVQD (reference sequence). There are 14 residues in the CDR3. The CDR3 is CASPIWGAVGELFF. In DNA, the CDR3 is TGCGCCAGCCCTATTTGGGGGGCGGTCGGGGAGCTGTTTTTT.

Worth noting for this clone: Other DNA sequences in this specimen translate into the identical CDR3. This chain connects TRBV9 to TRBJ1-3, with no clear D. CDR1 and CDR2 (germline): SGDLS, YYNGEE. V was trimmed by 0 bases and J by 2 bases, leaving 6 bases between them. The CDR3 loop spans 14 amino acids. CDR3: CASSVGGAGNTIYF. The DNA of the CDR3 is TGTGCCAGCAGCGTAGGGGGAGCTGGAAACACCATATATTTT.

The rearrangement links TRBV19 to TRBJ1-5; tentatively, D is TRBD1 (5 bases). Germline V gene sequence: CDR1 LNHDA, CDR2 SQIVND (reference sequence). CDR3 size: 14 residues. The V gene lost 7 bases and the J gene lost 2 bases, with 12 bases spanning the gap. The CDR3 reads CASTVSGRNQPQHF. Written as DNA, the CDR3 is TGTGCCAGTACAGTCTCAGGGCGCAATCAGCCCCAGCATTTT.

V usage is TRBV27 and J usage is TRBJ2-7, with 7 bases identical to TRBD1. CDR1 and CDR2 (germline): MNHEY, SMNVEV (reference sequence). V gave up 1 base and J gave up 5 bases; unmatched junction bases: 11. This CDR3 is 16 amino acids long. The CDR3 here is CASSLFSRGGNHEQYF. The CDR3 DNA follows: TGTGCCAGCAGTTTATTCTCGAGAGGGGGCAACCACGAGCAGTACTTC.

This sequence joins TRBV6-1 and TRBJ2-2; D remains ambiguous. The CDR3 sequence is 13 residues long. The V gene lost 2 bases and the J gene lost 4 bases, with 5 bases spanning the gap. The germline CDR1 and CDR2 sequences are MNHNS and SASEGT. The CDR3 sequence: CASSEWTTGELFF. CDR3 nucleotide sequence: TGTGCCAGCAGTGAATGGACCACCGGGGAGCTGTTTTTT.

This CDR3 reads CASSPRKQDTEAFF. The CDR3, as DNA: TGTGCCAGTAGTCCCCGTAAACAGGACACTGAAGCTTTCTTT. The V and J genes are TRBV19 and TRBJ1-1, with D maybe TRBD1 (5 bases). From germline, CDR1 is LNHDA and CDR2 SQIVND (reference sequence). The V gene lost 5 bases and the J gene lost 3 bases, with 13 bases spanning the gap. This CDR3 contains 14 residues.

This sequence joins TRBV3-1 (or the pseudogene TRBV3-2) and TRBJ2-2, with D tentatively TRBD2 (5 bases). Germline-derived CDR1 and CDR2 are LGHDT and YNNKEL (reference sequence). The CDR3 contains 13 residues. V lost 2 bases to trimming and J lost 4 bases, with 5 bases between them. CDR3 amino acids: CASSQLATGELFF. CDR3 sequence (DNA): TGTGCCAGCAGCCAACTAGCCACCGGGGAGCTGTTTTTT.

The chain is built from TRBV27 and TRBJ2-6; D remains ambiguous. This CDR3 contains 15 residues. Germline loops: CDR1 MNHEY, CDR2 SMNVEV (reference sequence). Trimming removed 0 bases at V and 0 bases at J, with 3 bases between. CDR3 loop: CASSLSYSGANVLTF. The CDR3 bases are TGTGCCAGCAGTTTATCGTACTCTGGGGCCAACGTCCTGACTTTC.

In this sample, this clone turned up once. The chain employs TRBV7-9 and TRBJ1-2; D remains unclear. The germline V gene has CDR1 SEHNR and CDR2 FQNEAQ (reference sequence). V lost 4 bases, J lost 4 bases, and 10 bases lay in between. The CDR3 length is 13 residues. This chain's CDR3 is CASSWGEGYGYTF. The CDR3, as DNA: TGTGCCAGCAGCTGGGGAGAGGGCTATGGCTACACCTTC.

The chain uses TRBV7-9 and TRBJ2-5; D is undetermined. CDR3 length: 14 residues. Germline CDR1 reads SEHNR; CDR2 reads FQNEAQ (reference sequence). Trimming cost V 1 base and J 5 bases, with 11 bases left between them. The CDR3: CASSLGASRETQYF. DNA for the CDR3: TGTGCCAGCAGCTTAGGGGCGTCGAGGGAGACCCAGTACTTC.

The J gene is TRBJ1-1, the V gene TRBV7-3, with D uncertain. The V gene lost 5 bases and the J gene lost 2 bases, with 12 bases spanning the gap. Germline CDR1 and CDR2: SGHTA and FQGTGA. The length of the CDR3 is 14 residues. The CDR3 nucleotides read TGTGCCAGCAGCCCACAGTCGTCTAACACTGAAGCTTTCTTT. Amino acid sequence: CASSPQSSNTEAFF. Full variable domain (missing parts from reference TRBV7-3 and TRBJ1-1): GAGVSQTPSNKVTEKGKYVELRCDPISGHTALYWYRQSLGQGPEFLIYFQGTGAADDSGLPNDRFFAVRPEGSVSTLKIQRTERGDSAVYLCASSPQSSNTEAFFGQGTRLTVV.

V usage is TRBV6-6 and J usage is TRBJ1-3, with 7 bases matching TRBD1. CDR3 length: 15 residues. J gave up 2 bases and V 6 bases, and 7 bases lay outside the gene matches. Germline CDR1 MNHNY, CDR2 SVGAGI (reference sequence). The CDR3 DNA reads TGTGCCAGCAGACCACAGGGGAAAACTGGAAACACCATATATTTT. Its translation: CASRPQGKTGNTIYF.

This rearrangement joins TRBV3-1 (or the pseudogene TRBV3-2) to TRBJ2-7, with 10 nucleotides matching TRBD2. Germline V gene sequence: CDR1 LGHDT, CDR2 YNNKEL (reference sequence). CDR3 size: 15 residues. V gave up 4 bases and J gave up 2 bases; unmatched junction bases: 5. Written as DNA, the CDR3 is TGTGCCAGCAGCCTCCACAGCGGGAGGGCCTACGAGCAGTACTTC. Protein: CASSLHSGRAYEQYF.

The chain recombines TRBV27 with TRBJ1-2; TRBD1 agrees at 11 bases. The V gene's germline CDR1 is MNHEY and CDR2 SMNVEV (reference sequence). This CDR3 region has 17 residues. Trimming removed 4 bases from V and 7 bases from J; junction bases left unmatched: 14. DNA of the CDR3: TGTGCCAGCAGTTCTGCCGGGACAGGGGGTAAAAGGAGTGGCTACACCTTC. The encoded protein is CASSSAGTGGKRSGYTF.

The chain carries TRBV30 and TRBJ2-7; TRBD1 or TRBD2 may be the D gene (5 bases each). The CDR3 has 13 residues. Between the trimmed V and J ends, which lost 3 bases and 2 bases, there was a span of 11 bases. Germline CDR1 reads GTSNPN; CDR2 reads SVGIG (reference sequence). In DNA, the CDR3 is TGTGCCTGGAGGGGGGATCTTACCTACGAGCAGTACTTC. Protein: CAWRGDLTYEQYF.

The chain is built from TRBV7-3 and TRBJ1-1; D unclear. This CDR3 is 13 amino acids long. Deletions cut 6 bases from V and 0 bases from J, with 8 bases between. Germline CDR1 is SGHTA and CDR2 is FQGTGA. In nucleotides, the CDR3 is TGTGCCAGCAGAGAACAGATGAACACTGAAGCTTTCTTT. The encoded protein is CASREQMNTEAFF.

J is TRBJ2-3 and V is TRBV9; 14 positions agree with TRBD2. J was trimmed by 1 base and V by 2 bases; bases with no gene match: 3. The CDR3 runs 17 residues. Germline CDR1 is SGDLS and CDR2 is YYNGEE. CDR3 sequence: CASSVVGLAGGTDTQYF. In DNA form, the CDR3 reads TGTGCCAGCAGCGTGGTGGGACTAGCGGGAGGCACAGATACGCAGTATTTT.

This clone is a singleton in its sample. The chain recombines TRBV24-1 with TRBJ2-1; tentatively, D is TRBD1 (5 bases). V was shortened by 6 bases and J by 6 bases, with 17 bases between the two germline ends. CDR3 size: 15 residues. The germline V gene encodes CDR1 KGHDR and CDR2 SFDVKD. The CDR3 sequence is CATSHRPNPGNEQFF. CDR3 DNA sequence: TGTGCCACCAGTCACAGGCCCAACCCAGGCAATGAGCAGTTCTTC.